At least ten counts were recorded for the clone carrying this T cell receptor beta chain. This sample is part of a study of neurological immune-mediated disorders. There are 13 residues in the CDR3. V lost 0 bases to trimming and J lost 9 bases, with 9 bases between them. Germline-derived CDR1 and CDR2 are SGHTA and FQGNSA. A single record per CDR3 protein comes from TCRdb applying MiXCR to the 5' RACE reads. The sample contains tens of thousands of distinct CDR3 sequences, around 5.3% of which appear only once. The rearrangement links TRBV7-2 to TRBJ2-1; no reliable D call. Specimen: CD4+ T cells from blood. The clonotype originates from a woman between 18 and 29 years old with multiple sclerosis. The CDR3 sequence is CASSLAGQTEQFF. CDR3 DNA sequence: TGTGCCAGCAGCTTAGCTGGCCAGACTGAGCAGTTCTTC.